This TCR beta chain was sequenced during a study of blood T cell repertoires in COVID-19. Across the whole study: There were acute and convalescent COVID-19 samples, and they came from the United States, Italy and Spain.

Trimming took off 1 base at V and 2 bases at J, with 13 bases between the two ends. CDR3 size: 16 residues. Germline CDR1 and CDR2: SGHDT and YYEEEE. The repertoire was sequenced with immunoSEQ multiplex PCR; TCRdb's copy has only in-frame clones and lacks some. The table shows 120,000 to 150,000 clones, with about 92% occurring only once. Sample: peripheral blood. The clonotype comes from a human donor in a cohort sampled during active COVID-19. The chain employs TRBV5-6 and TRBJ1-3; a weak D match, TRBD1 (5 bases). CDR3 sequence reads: CASSLPGELAGNTIYF. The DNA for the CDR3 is TGTGCCAGCAGCTTGCCGGGGGAGCTGGCTGGAAACACCATATATTTT.